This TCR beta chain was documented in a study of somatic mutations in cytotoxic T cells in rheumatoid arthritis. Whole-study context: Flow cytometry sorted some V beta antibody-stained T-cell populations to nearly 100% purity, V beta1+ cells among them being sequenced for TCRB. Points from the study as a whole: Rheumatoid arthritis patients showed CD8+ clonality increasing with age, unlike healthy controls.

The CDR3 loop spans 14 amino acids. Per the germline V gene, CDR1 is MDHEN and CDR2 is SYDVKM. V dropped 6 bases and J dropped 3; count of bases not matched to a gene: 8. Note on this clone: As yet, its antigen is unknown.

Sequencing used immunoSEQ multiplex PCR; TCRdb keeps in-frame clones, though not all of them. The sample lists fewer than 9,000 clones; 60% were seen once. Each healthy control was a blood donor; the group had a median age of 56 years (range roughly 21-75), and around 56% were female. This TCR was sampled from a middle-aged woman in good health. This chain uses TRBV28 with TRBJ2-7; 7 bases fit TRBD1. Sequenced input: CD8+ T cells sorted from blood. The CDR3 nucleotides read TGTGCCAGCAGATCCGACAGGGCGGACTACGAGCAGTACTTC. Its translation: CASRSDRADYEQYF.